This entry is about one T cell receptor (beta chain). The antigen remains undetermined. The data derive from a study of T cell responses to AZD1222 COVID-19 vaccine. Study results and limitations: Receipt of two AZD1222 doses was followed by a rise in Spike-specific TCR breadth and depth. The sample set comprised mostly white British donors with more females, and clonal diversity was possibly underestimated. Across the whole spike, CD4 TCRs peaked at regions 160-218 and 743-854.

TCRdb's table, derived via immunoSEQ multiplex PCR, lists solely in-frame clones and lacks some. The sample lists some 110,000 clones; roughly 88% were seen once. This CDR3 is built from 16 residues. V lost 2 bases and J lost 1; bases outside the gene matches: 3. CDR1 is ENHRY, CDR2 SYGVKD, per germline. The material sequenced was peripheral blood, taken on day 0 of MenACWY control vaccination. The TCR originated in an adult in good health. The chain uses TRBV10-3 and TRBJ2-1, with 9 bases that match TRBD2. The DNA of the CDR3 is TGTGCCATCAGTGAGGGGCTAGCGGGGTCCTACAATGAGCAGTTCTTC. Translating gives CAISEGLAGSYNEQFF.